The 3 T cell receptor beta chains below come from one sample, sequenced in a study of CD8 T cells in Susac syndrome. RNA, at about 0.45 to 1 ug, was reverse transcribed with random hexamers. TCRdb re-called the immunoSEQ multiplex PCR reads through MiXCR, storing one row per CDR3 protein. Here the sample spans about 200,000 distinct CDR3 sequences, approximately 95% being singletons. What was sequenced was CD4+ T cells from PBMCs. The origin of the receptors is a human donor in good health.

J is TRBJ2-7 and V is TRBV11-2; D may be TRBD1 or TRBD2 (5 bases each). The CDR3 consists of 13 residues. Germline CDR1 is SGHAT and CDR2 is FQNNGV. The ends were cut back, 7 bases at V and 7 bases at J, with 17 bases in the middle. CDR3 in DNA: TGTGCCAGCATCCTTTCGGGGACCGGAGAGCAGTACTTC. Its protein is CASILSGTGEQYF.

The genes are TRBV12-3 or TRBV12-4 and TRBJ2-7; D may be TRBD2 (5 bases). Trimming took off 1 base at V and 0 bases at J, with 7 bases between the two ends. This CDR3 has 14 amino acids. The CDR3 region is CASSLGGPSYEQYF. CDR3 coding DNA: TGTGCCAGCAGTTTAGGCGGGCCCTCCTACGAGCAGTACTTC.

A single count supports this clonotype. This chain uses TRBV15 with TRBJ2-3; maybe TRBD1 (5 bases). The CDR3 is made up of 15 amino acids. In germline, CDR1 is LNHNV, CDR2 YYDKDF (reference sequence). The V gene lost 1 base and the J gene lost 6 bases, with 14 bases spanning the gap. The CDR3 DNA reads TGTGCCACCAGCAGAGTGGGAAGGGGCTGGGATACGCAGTATTTT. This gives the protein CATSRVGRGWDTQYF.